The 27 T cell receptor beta chains below were found in one sample sequenced in a study of T cells in Graves' hyperthyroidism and ophthalmopathy. RNA transcripts provided the source from which TCR beta CDR3 regions were amplified. First-round RT-PCR targeting the TCR CDR3 was performed with the HTBI primer set. TCRdb processed the multiplex PCR reads anew with MiXCR; each CDR3 protein has one entry. The sample contains 300,000 to 450,000 distinct CDR3 sequences, roughly a sixth of which appear only once. Sequenced input: blood. The receptors shown here come from a woman aged 30 to 39 with Graves' hyperthyroidism that later progressed to Graves' ophthalmopathy.

The rearrangement joins TRBV7-9 to TRBJ1-4; tentatively, D is TRBD1 (6 bases). This CDR3 is 18 amino acids long. Germline CDR1 is SEHNR and CDR2 is FQNEAQ (reference sequence). V was trimmed by 6 bases and J by 0 bases, leaving 20 bases between them. CDR3 DNA sequence: TGTGCCAGCAGTACCGACTGGACAGACAGTGCAACTAATGAAAAACTGTTTTTT. It encodes CASSTDWTDSATNEKLFF.

A single count supports this clonotype. The chain recombines TRBV10-2 with TRBJ2-7; TRBD2 aligns across 12 bases. The ends lost 8 bases at V and 5 bases at J; junction bases unmatched: 7. Germline loops: CDR1 WSHSY, CDR2 SAAADI. The CDR3 runs 14 residues. CDR3 amino acids: CASASGRAPHEQYV. The CDR3, as DNA: TGCGCCAGCGCTAGCGGGAGGGCCCCCCACGAGCAGTACGTC.

The table lists this clonotype with many counts. This chain connects TRBV27 to TRBJ1-6, with D tentatively TRBD1 (6 bases). This CDR3 is 15 amino acids long. The ends were cut back, 5 bases at V and 7 bases at J, with 15 bases in the middle. Germline loops: CDR1 MNHEY, CDR2 SMNVEV (reference sequence). Here the CDR3 reads CASSIRGAGNSPLHF. DNA of the CDR3: TGTGCCAGCAGTATCAGGGGTGCAGGGAATTCACCCCTCCACTTT.

This clonotype was counted at least ten times. V is TRBV18 and J is TRBJ2-7; TRBD1 agrees at 9 bases. Germline CDR1 is KGHSH and CDR2 is LQKENI. With 3 bases clipped from V and 1 base from J, the junction kept 4 bases outside the gene matches. The CDR3 has 15 amino acids. CDR3 bases: TGTGCCAGCTCACCGGGACAGGGCGTTTCCTACGAGCAGTACTTC. Its translation: CASSPGQGVSYEQYF. Based on the CDR3 plus reference TRBV18 and TRBJ2-7, the full variable domain is NAGVMQNPRHLVRRRGQEARLRCSPMKGHSHVYWYRQLPEEGLKFMVYLQKENIIDESGMPKERFSAEFPKEGPSILRIQQVVRGDSAAYFCASSPGQGVSYEQYFGPGTRLTVT.

The gene calls are TRBV6-2 or TRBV6-3 and TRBJ2-3; D might be TRBD2 (6 bases). The CDR3 covers 15 residues. V gave up 6 bases and J gave up 2 bases, with 15 bases separating them. The germline gives CDR1 MNHEY, CDR2 SVGEGT. CDR3 in amino acids: CASRGIGGDTDTQYF. CDR3 in DNA: TGTGCCAGCAGGGGAATTGGCGGGGACACAGATACGCAGTATTTT.

This clonotype was detected ten times or more. This chain connects TRBV4-1 to TRBJ2-5; D call uncertain. V lost 4 bases and J 2 bases, leaving 17 bases between the germline ends. Germline CDR1 is MGHRA and CDR2 is YSYEKL. The CDR3 extends over 16 amino acids. The CDR3 sequence: CASSLRPGRTQETQYF. CDR3 coding DNA: TGCGCCAGCAGCCTACGACCTGGACGTACTCAAGAGACCCAGTACTTC.

This clonotype was observed a handful of times. The V and J genes are TRBV9 and TRBJ2-2, with D possibly matching TRBD1 (6 bases). The CDR3 length is 13 residues. From germline, CDR1 is SGDLS and CDR2 YYNGEE. V gave up 3 bases and J gave up 6 bases, with 9 bases separating them. The CDR3 here is CASSADRPGELFF. The CDR3 DNA reads as TGTGCCAGCAGCGCTGACAGGCCCGGGGAGCTGTTTTTT. The variable domain in full, completed from reference TRBV9 and TRBJ2-2, reads DSGVTQTPKHLITATGQRVTLRCSPRSGDLSVYWYQQSLDQGLQFLIQYYNGEERAKGNILERFSAQQFPDLHSELNLSSLELGDSALYFCASSADRPGELFFGEGSRLTVL.

At least ten counts were recorded for this clonotype. The chain recombines TRBV2 with TRBJ2-1; D is uncertain. Between the trimmed V and J ends, which lost 6 bases and 0 bases, there was a span of 12 bases. The V gene's germline CDR1 is SNHLY and CDR2 FYNNEI. This CDR3 has 15 amino acids. CDR3 sequence: CASRLTASSYNEQFF. In DNA form, the CDR3 reads TGTGCCAGCAGATTGACCGCGAGCTCCTACAATGAGCAGTTCTTC.

This chain joins TRBV4-1 and TRBJ2-7, with 11 bases aligning to TRBD2. The germline gives CDR1 MGHRA, CDR2 YSYEKL. V was clipped by 4 bases and J by 2 bases; unmatched bases: 16. This CDR3 contains 19 residues. CDR3 bases: TGCGCCAGCAGCCTGCTTGGGTTCGAGGAGGGACTAGCGGCCTACGAGCAGTACTTC. Translation: CASSLLGFEEGLAAYEQYF.

This clonotype was recorded at least ten times. The chain employs TRBV2 and TRBJ2-1; no clear D. The CDR3 is 12 amino acids. V lost 6 bases to trimming and J lost 2 bases, with 5 bases between them. From germline, CDR1 is SNHLY and CDR2 FYNNEI. DNA for the CDR3: TGTGCCAGCAGGACACCCTACAATGAGCAGTTCTTC. Translated, it gives CASRTPYNEQFF.

This clonotype was detected ten times or more. The V call is TRBV20-1, the J call TRBJ2-7; 7 bases align to TRBD2. The CDR3 is 13 residues long. V dropped 5 bases and J dropped 6; count of bases not matched to a gene: 10. Per germline, CDR1 DFQATT and CDR2 SNEGSKA (reference sequence). The CDR3 here is CSARLGTTSEQYF. The CDR3 bases are TGCAGTGCTCGACTCGGGACTACAAGCGAGCAGTACTTC.

The table lists this clonotype with many counts. CDR3 loop: CASSEGSNLEETQYF. DNA for the CDR3: TGTGCCAGCAGTGAAGGCTCTAACCTGGAAGAGACCCAGTACTTC. The chain joins TRBV25-1 to TRBJ2-5, with D uncertain. Trimming left V 2 bases short and J 3 bases short, with 13 bases between. This CDR3 comprises 15 residues. In germline, CDR1 is MGHDK, CDR2 SYGVNS.

At least ten counts were recorded for this clonotype. DNA of the CDR3: TGCAGTGCTAATGGGGGCAACCCTATGGACAGGGGTTTGTCGGGTGGGCAGTACTTC. Its translation: CSANGGNPMDRGLSGGQYF. This chain joins TRBV20-1 and TRBJ2-7, with 9 bases fitting TRBD1. J gave up 9 bases and V 4 bases, and 28 bases lay outside the gene matches. The CDR3 totals 19 residues. Per the germline V gene, CDR1 is DFQATT and CDR2 is SNEGSKA (reference sequence).

This clonotype was recorded at least ten times. The chain employs TRBV7-2 and TRBJ1-2, with no clear D. The CDR3 covers 16 residues. CDR1 is SGHTA and CDR2 is FQGNSA in the germline V gene. Trimming took off 1 base at V and 8 bases at J, with 20 bases between the two ends. In nucleotides, the CDR3 is TGTGCCAGCAGCTTAGATATTGAAGGAGCAGCTGGGGGCTACACCTTC. Residues: CASSLDIEGAAGGYTF.

The chain carries TRBV6-1 and TRBJ1-2; D may be TRBD1 (6 bases). The V gene's germline CDR1 is MNHNS and CDR2 SASEGT. This CDR3 contains 13 residues. Trimming shortened V by 6 bases and J by 2 bases, and 10 bases separated the two germline ends. Written as DNA, the CDR3 is TGTGCCAGCAGCATCGACAGGAACTATGGCTACACCTTC. Protein sequence: CASSIDRNYGYTF.

The chain uses TRBV12-3 or TRBV12-4 and TRBJ1-4, with D possibly TRBD1 on 6 matching bases. V was cut by 0 bases and J by 8 bases, with 13 bases left in between. The CDR3 consists of 15 residues. The CDR3 is CASSLALGGEEKLFF. In DNA, the CDR3 is TGTGCCAGCAGTTTAGCGTTGGGGGGCGAGGAAAAACTGTTTTTT.

This clonotype occurred a few times. DNA for the CDR3: TGTGCCTGGAGTGTGGCTCCTACCGGGGAGCTGTTTTTT. As protein: CAWSVAPTGELFF. The chain couples TRBV30 to TRBJ2-2; D is unclear. Trimming pared 0 bases from V and 5 bases from J, leaving 7 bases between. CDR1 and CDR2 from the germline V gene are GTSNPN and SVGIG (reference sequence). CDR3 length equals 13 residues.

The J gene is TRBJ1-2, the V gene TRBV14; D gene ambiguous. The CDR3 runs 13 residues. Per the germline V gene, CDR1 is SGHDN and CDR2 is FVKESK. V lost 6 bases and J 0 bases, leaving 8 bases between the germline ends. The CDR3 protein is CASRGSANYGYTF. The CDR3 DNA is TGTGCCAGCAGGGGGTCGGCTAACTATGGCTACACCTTC. The whole variable domain, remainder taken from reference TRBV14 and TRBJ1-2, is EAGVTQFPSHSVIEKGQTVTLRCDPISGHDNLYWYRRVMGKEIKFLLHFVKESKQDESGMPNNRFLAERTGGTYSTLKVQPAELEDSGVYFCASRGSANYGYTFGSGTRLTVV.

This sequence joins TRBV28 and TRBJ1-5; D remains unclear. V lost 5 bases and J lost 2, with 13 bases in between. The CDR3 has 15 residues. Germline CDR1 MDHEN, CDR2 SYDVKM. The CDR3 here is CASSKRGHGNQPQHF. The DNA for the CDR3 is TGTGCCAGCAGTAAGAGAGGGCACGGCAATCAGCCCCAGCATTTT.

The chain uses TRBV29-1 and TRBJ1-4; D is unresolved. CDR3 length: 10 amino acids. Deletions cut 7 bases from V and 7 bases from J, with 7 bases between. The germline V gene has CDR1 SQVTM and CDR2 ANQGSEA. The CDR3 protein is CSARGEKLFF. CDR3 sequence (DNA): TGCAGCGCCCGCGGTGAAAAACTGTTTTTT.

This clonotype occurred many times. This chain links TRBV30 with TRBJ1-1; D is undetermined. Trimming stripped 0 bases from V and 1 base from J, with 6 bases between. The V gene's germline CDR1 is GTSNPN and CDR2 SVGIG (reference sequence). There are 13 residues in the CDR3. The CDR3 nucleotides read TGTGCCTGGAGTGTGACAAGGAACACTGAAGCTTTCTTT. Its protein is CAWSVTRNTEAFF.

Many counts were recorded for this clonotype. V and J are TRBV19 and TRBJ1-1; the D gene is possibly TRBD1 (6 bases). This CDR3 contains 17 residues. Germline CDR1 LNHDA, CDR2 SQIVND (reference sequence). The V end was cut by 2 bases, the J end by 0 bases, with 16 bases between. CDR3 sequence (DNA): TGTGCCAGTAGTATAAGGAACCCGGGACACATGAACACTGAAGCTTTCTTT. Translation: CASSIRNPGHMNTEAFF.

To note about this clonotype: A read error may be the cause here, since a much bigger clone is one base away. The chain employs TRBV7-9 and TRBJ2-2; 10 bases are a match to TRBD1. The ends lost 5 bases at V and 6 bases at J; junction bases unmatched: 6. CDR3 length: 15 residues. The germline V gene has CDR1 SEHNR and CDR2 FQNEAQ (reference sequence). This CDR3 is CASSTDRGRAGELFF. In DNA, the CDR3 is TGTGCCAGCAGCACAGACAGGGGGCGCGCCGGGGAGCTGTTTTTT.

This clonotype was detected ten times or more. The chain carries TRBV6-1 and TRBJ1-6; 8 bases align to TRBD1. The length of the CDR3 is 14 residues. Germline CDR1 reads MNHNS; CDR2 reads SASEGT. Germline trimming cut 7 bases from V and 7 bases from J; bases unmatched to any gene: 6. CDR3: CASKQGGRNSPLHF. Written as DNA, the CDR3 is TGTGCCAGCAAACAGGGGGGCAGAAATTCACCCCTCCACTTT.

This clonotype was observed a few times. The chain has TRBV27 and TRBJ1-2; the D is unclear. Germline CDR1 is MNHEY and CDR2 is SMNVEV (reference sequence). V was clipped by 3 bases and J by 2 bases, with 10 bases between them. The CDR3 has 14 amino acids. The CDR3 is CASSFLGPNYGYTF. The CDR3 coding sequence is TGTGCCAGCAGTTTCCTAGGACCCAACTATGGCTACACCTTC.

This clonotype has ten or more counts. The rearrangement links TRBV25-1 to TRBJ2-7; 7 nucleotides align to TRBD1. Trimming cost V 5 bases and J 2 bases; bases outside gene matches: 9. Germline loops: CDR1 MGHDK, CDR2 SYGVNS. The CDR3 contains 15 residues. The CDR3 DNA is TGTGCCAGCAGTCCATCGACAGGGACCACCTACGAGCAGTACTTC. It yields the protein CASSPSTGTTYEQYF.

This clonotype was found a few times. The chain employs TRBV6-5 and TRBJ2-7, with 8 bases that match TRBD1. Germline trimming cut 0 bases from V and 5 bases from J; bases unmatched to any gene: 12. CDR1 and CDR2 (germline): MNHEY, SVGAGI. The CDR3 sequence is 17 residues long. The CDR3 DNA sequence: TGTGCCAGCAGTTACTCGAAGGTGACAGGGGTGATCCACGAGCAGTACTTC. As protein: CASSYSKVTGVIHEQYF.